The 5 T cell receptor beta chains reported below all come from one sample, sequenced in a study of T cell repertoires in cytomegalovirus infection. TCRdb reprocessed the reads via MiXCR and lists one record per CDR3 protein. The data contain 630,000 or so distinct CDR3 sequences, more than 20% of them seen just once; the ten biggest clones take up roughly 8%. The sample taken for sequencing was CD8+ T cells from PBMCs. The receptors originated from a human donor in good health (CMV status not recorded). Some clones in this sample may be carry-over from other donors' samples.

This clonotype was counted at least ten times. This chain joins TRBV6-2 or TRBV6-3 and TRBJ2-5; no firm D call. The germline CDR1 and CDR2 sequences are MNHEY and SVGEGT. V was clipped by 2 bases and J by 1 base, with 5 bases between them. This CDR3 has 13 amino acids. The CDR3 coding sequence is TGTGCCAGCAGTTACGACATCCAAGAGACCCAGTACTTC. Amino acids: CASSYDIQETQYF.

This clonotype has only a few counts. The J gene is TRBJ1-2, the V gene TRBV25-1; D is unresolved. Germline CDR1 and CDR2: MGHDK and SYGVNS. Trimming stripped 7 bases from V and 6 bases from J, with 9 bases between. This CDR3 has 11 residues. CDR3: CASTDSNGYTF. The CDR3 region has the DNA TGTGCCAGCACTGATTCGAATGGCTACACCTTC.

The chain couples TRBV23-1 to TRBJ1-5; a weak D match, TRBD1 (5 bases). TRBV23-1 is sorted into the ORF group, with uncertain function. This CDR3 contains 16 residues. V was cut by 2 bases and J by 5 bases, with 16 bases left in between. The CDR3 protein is CASSQRARGGDQPQHF. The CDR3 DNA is TGCGCCAGCAGTCAAAGGGCGAGGGGAGGGGATCAGCCCCAGCATTTT.

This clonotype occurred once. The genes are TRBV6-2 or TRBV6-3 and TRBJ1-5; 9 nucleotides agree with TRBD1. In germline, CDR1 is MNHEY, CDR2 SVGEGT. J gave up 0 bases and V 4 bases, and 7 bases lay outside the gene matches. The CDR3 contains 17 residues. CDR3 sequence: CASSSSPGQGSNQPQHF. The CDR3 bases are TGTGCCAGCAGTTCGAGCCCGGGACAGGGTAGCAATCAGCCCCAGCATTTT.

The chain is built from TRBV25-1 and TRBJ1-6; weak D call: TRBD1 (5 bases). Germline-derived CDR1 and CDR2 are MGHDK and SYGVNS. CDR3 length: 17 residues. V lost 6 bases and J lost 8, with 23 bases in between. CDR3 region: CASRDIPNRRNDSPLHF. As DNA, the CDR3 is TGTGCCAGCAGGGACATCCCCAATCGGCGTAACGATTCACCCCTCCACTTT.